The 17 T cell receptor beta chains below come from one sample, sequenced in a study of CD8+CD57+ T cells in acquired aplastic anemia. Genomic DNA templated the TCR beta VDJ and CDR3 profiling. TCRdb ran MiXCR on the reads and lists one entry per CDR3 protein. Found here are over 200,000 distinct CDR3 sequences, approximately 60% of them singletons; the top ten hold about 29%. The sequenced sample was sorted CD4+, CD8+, or CD8+CD57+ T cells (not recorded which) from PBMCs. The receptors here all came from a human donor in good health.

The sample holds one count of this clonotype. This chain joins TRBV15 and TRBJ2-3; 11 bases are shared with TRBD2. The CDR3 has 16 residues. V shed 5 bases and J 2 bases; nucleotides not matched to a gene: 6. CDR1 and CDR2 from the germline V gene are LNHNV and YYDKDF (reference sequence). The chain's CDR3 is CATSALAGAITDTQYF. For the CDR3, the DNA is TGTGCCACCAGCGCACTAGCGGGGGCCATCACAGATACGCAGTATTTT.

V is TRBV29-1 and J is TRBJ2-7; D uncertain. Germline V gene sequence: CDR1 SQVTM, CDR2 ANQGSEA. CDR3 length: 12 residues. Between the trimmed V and J ends, which lost 7 bases and 1 base, there was a span of 11 bases. CDR3 amino acids: CSAAGPSYEQYF. The CDR3 DNA is TGCAGCGCTGCCGGGCCGTCCTACGAGCAGTACTTC.

This clonotype is a singleton in its sample. The chain employs TRBV25-1 and TRBJ2-7, with TRBD1 matching over 7 bases. Germline assignment: CDR1 MGHDK and CDR2 SYGVNS. Losses at the gene ends were 4 bases for V and 5 bases for J; bases not matched to a gene: 8. CDR3 length: 14 amino acids. In DNA form, the CDR3 reads TGTGCCAGCAGTGTGCGAGACAGGGTGAACGAGCAGTACTTC. Its protein product is CASSVRDRVNEQYF.

V and J are TRBV7-2 and TRBJ2-3; TRBD2 matches at 7 bases. The CDR3 is 15 amino acids. The germline V gene has CDR1 SGHTA and CDR2 FQGNSA. The junction had 4 bases not matched to a gene; V was cut back by 0 bases and J by 4 bases. The CDR3 sequence: CASSLAGGPADTQYF. The CDR3 DNA sequence: TGTGCCAGCAGCTTAGCGGGAGGGCCAGCAGATACGCAGTATTTT.

This clonotype has ten or more counts. The rearrangement uses TRBV4-3 and TRBJ2-1, with TRBD2 matching over 12 bases. The length of the CDR3 is 16 residues. V dropped 4 bases and J dropped 8; count of bases not matched to a gene: 9. Germline V CDR1 and CDR2: LGHNA, YSLEER. The CDR3 DNA reads TGCGCCAGCAGCCCCTATCCGGGACTAGCGGGCCATGAGCAGTTCTTC. Translated, it gives CASSPYPGLAGHEQFF.

The chain joins TRBV19 to TRBJ1-3; unclear D gene. The CDR3 spans 11 residues. Germline V gene sequence: CDR1 LNHDA, CDR2 SQIVND (reference sequence). V dropped 10 bases and J dropped 5 bases, with 9 bases sitting between them. CDR3: CAISTRNTIYF. CDR3 DNA sequence: TGTGCCATCAGTACCCGAAACACCATATATTTT.

The chain couples TRBV29-1 to TRBJ2-1; possibly TRBD2 for D (7 bases). Trimming shortened V by 5 bases and J by 5 bases, and 34 bases separated the two germline ends. The CDR3 runs to 20 residues. Germline V gene sequence: CDR1 SQVTM, CDR2 ANQGSEA. CDR3 sequence (DNA): TGCAGCGTTAGGGGGGGCTTCCCAGGGAAAGGGGACGGGGCAAACAATGAGCAGTTCTTC. The encoded protein is CSVRGGFPGKGDGANNEQFF.

This clonotype was picked up a small number of times. The chain combines TRBV5-1 with TRBJ1-6; weak D call: TRBD1 (5 bases). V dropped 5 bases and J dropped 9 bases, with 12 bases sitting between them. The germline CDR1 and CDR2 sequences are SGHRS and YFSETQ. The CDR3 is 13 residues long. The CDR3 DNA reads as TGCGCCAGCAGGGTCGAGACAGTTTCACCCCTCCACTTT. Its translation: CASRVETVSPLHF.

The sample holds many counts of this clonotype. V is TRBV7-8 and J is TRBJ2-5; perhaps TRBD2 as D (7 bases). The length of the CDR3 is 15 residues. Looked up from germline, CDR1 is SGHVS and CDR2 is FQNEAQ. The V gene lost 0 bases and the J gene lost 5 bases, with 13 bases spanning the gap. The CDR3 loop is CASSLAGGQWETQYF. The CDR3 DNA sequence: TGTGCCAGCAGCTTAGCGGGGGGGCAGTGGGAGACCCAGTACTTC.

The chain recombines TRBV7-3 with TRBJ2-2, with D uncertain. CDR1 is SGHTA, CDR2 FQGTGA, per germline. The CDR3 is 16 amino acids. V was trimmed by 2 bases and J by 8 bases, leaving 18 bases between them. The CDR3 spells CASSLVVPPAPGELFF. DNA of the CDR3: TGTGCCAGCAGCTTAGTGGTCCCCCCAGCACCGGGGGAGCTGTTTTTT.

The CDR3 DNA reads TGTGCCAGCAAGCCTACGGGAGGGGACTATGGCTACACCTTC. Amino acid sequence: CASKPTGGDYGYTF. V is TRBV5-5 and J is TRBJ1-2; possibly TRBD1 for D (5 bases). This CDR3 comprises 14 residues. Germline lookup yields CDR1 SGHKS and CDR2 YYEKEE (reference sequence). The germline V and J ends were trimmed by 6 bases and 3 bases, with 15 bases remaining between them.

The V call is TRBV30, the J call TRBJ1-3; 7 nucleotides match TRBD1. Germline-derived CDR1 and CDR2 are GTSNPN and SVGIG (reference sequence). The V segment lost 4 bases and the J segment 11 bases; nucleotides outside the gene matches: 11. This CDR3 is 13 amino acids long. The CDR3 DNA reads as TGTGCCTGGAAGCGCCGTCAGGGGGGGTCCATATATTTT. It specifies CAWKRRQGGSIYF.

This clonotype was counted between two and nine times. The rearrangement uses TRBV20-1 and TRBJ2-3; maybe TRBD1 (6 bases). V lost 4 bases and J lost 0, with 8 bases in between. Per germline, CDR1 DFQATT and CDR2 SNEGSKA (reference sequence). CDR3 length: 13 amino acids. CDR3 region: CSATRGSTDTQYF. The CDR3 DNA reads as TGCAGTGCTACCAGGGGAAGCACAGATACGCAGTATTTT.

J is TRBJ2-7 and V is TRBV15, with 9 bases that match TRBD1. The V gene's germline CDR1 is LNHNV and CDR2 YYDKDF (reference sequence). This CDR3 is 16 amino acids long. Trimming at V came to 5 bases and at J to 4 bases, leaving 12 bases not matched to a gene. The CDR3 DNA is TGTGCCACCAGCGTCCGGTCCGGGACAGGGATTTACGAGCAGTACTTC. Protein: CATSVRSGTGIYEQYF.

The rearrangement joins TRBV19 to TRBJ2-7, with 7 bases fitting TRBD2. The CDR3 is 15 residues long. The germline V gene has CDR1 LNHDA and CDR2 SQIVND (reference sequence). V gave up 9 bases and J gave up 2 bases; unmatched junction bases: 13. CDR3 nucleotide sequence: TGTGCCAGCCGGGAGGCAGGCGGAGGAACCTACGAGCAGTACTTC. Translating it yields CASREAGGGTYEQYF.

This clonotype was found many times. The CDR3 DNA is TGTGCCAGCCGTCACCTCGGCAGCCCCTATGGCTACACCTTC. Residues: CASRHLGSPYGYTF. The chain recombines TRBV28 with TRBJ1-2; D gene unclear. CDR1 is MDHEN and CDR2 is SYDVKM in the germline V gene. The CDR3 covers 14 residues. V dropped 8 bases and J dropped 4 bases, with 17 bases sitting between them.

This clonotype was counted ten times or more. The chain employs TRBV12-3 or TRBV12-4 and TRBJ2-3; no clear D. The CDR3 spans 16 residues. Trimming took 1 base from V and 1 from J, leaving 12 bases between them. This CDR3 reads CASSLDQWIGTDTQYF. CDR3 in DNA: TGTGCCAGCAGTTTAGACCAGTGGATTGGCACAGATACGCAGTATTTT.